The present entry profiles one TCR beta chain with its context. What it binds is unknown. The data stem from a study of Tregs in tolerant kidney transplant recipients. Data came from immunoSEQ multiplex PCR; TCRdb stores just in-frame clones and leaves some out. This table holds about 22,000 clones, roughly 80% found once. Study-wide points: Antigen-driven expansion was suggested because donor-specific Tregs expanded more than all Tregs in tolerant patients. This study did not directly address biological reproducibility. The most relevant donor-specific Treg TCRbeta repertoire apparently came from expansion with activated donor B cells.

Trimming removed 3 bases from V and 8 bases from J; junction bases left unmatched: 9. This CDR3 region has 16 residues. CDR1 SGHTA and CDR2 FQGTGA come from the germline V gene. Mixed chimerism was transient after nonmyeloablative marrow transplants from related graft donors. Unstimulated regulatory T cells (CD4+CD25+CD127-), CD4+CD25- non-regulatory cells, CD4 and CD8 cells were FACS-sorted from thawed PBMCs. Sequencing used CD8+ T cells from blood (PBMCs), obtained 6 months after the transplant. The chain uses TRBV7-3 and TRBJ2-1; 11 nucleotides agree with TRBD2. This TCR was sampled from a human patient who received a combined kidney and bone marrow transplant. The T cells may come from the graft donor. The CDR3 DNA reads TGTGCCAGCAGCTTTTTAGCGGGGGGGCCTTTCGATGAGCAGTTCTTC. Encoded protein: CASSFLAGGPFDEQFF. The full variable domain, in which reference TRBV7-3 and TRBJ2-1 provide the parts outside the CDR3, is GAGVSQTPSNKVTEKGKYVELRCDPISGHTALYWYRQSLGQGPEFLIYFQGTGAADDSGLPNDRFFAVRPEGSVSTLKIQRTERGDSAVYLCASSFLAGGPFDEQFFGPGTRLTVL.